This record concerns one T cell receptor beta chain sequence. This specimen belongs to a study of blood T cell repertoires in COVID-19. Overall study: Specimens from acute and convalescent COVID-19 originated in the United States, Italy and Spain. The cDNA or gDNA used as material had been derived from T cells, B-cell-depleted T cells, or PBMCs.

Per the germline V gene, CDR1 is MNHEY and CDR2 is SVGAGI. This CDR3 has 12 residues. Trimming at V came to 8 bases and at J to 5 bases, leaving 4 bases not matched to a gene. Original analysis: Amplification from reference gene primers served as the basis for estimated nucleated cell counts. Clones were read by immunoSEQ multiplex PCR, and TCRdb kept only the in-frame ones, dropping some. Clone size and the V and J calls come from that table; the DNA yielded D and trimming. The sample contains fewer than 250,000 clones, around 80% of which appear only once. The chain uses TRBV6-5 and TRBJ2-7; TRBD1 agrees at 9 bases. This receptor was obtained from a woman aged 45 to 65 with acute or convalescent COVID-19. The sequenced sample was peripheral blood. Written as DNA, the CDR3 is TGTGCCAGCCACAGGGGGCGGAACGAGCAGTACTTC. It translates to CASHRGRNEQYF.